This entry describes one T cell receptor (beta chain). Its matching antigen is unknown. This entry comes from a study of T cell responses to AZD1222 COVID-19 vaccine. Study results and caveats: Donors were chiefly white British, with a greater number of females, and clonal diversity was perhaps underestimated. No day 14 peak samples; only post-peak repertoires were characterized. A rise in Spike-specific TCR breadth and depth followed two AZD1222 doses.

Method: immunoSEQ multiplex PCR; TCRdb's copy keeps in-frame clones and lacks some. The table lists 100,000 to 150,000 clones, over 75% of them singletons. V was trimmed by 6 bases and J by 0 bases, leaving 14 bases between them. Germline-derived CDR1 and CDR2 are LNHDA and SQIVND (reference sequence). This CDR3 contains 15 residues. This rearrangement joins TRBV19 to TRBJ1-1; possible D gene TRBD1, 5 bases. This TCR was recovered from an adult in good health. This specimen consisted of peripheral blood, obtained on day 0 of AZD1222 vaccination. The CDR3 loop is CASRINGALNTEAFF. CDR3 nucleotide sequence: TGTGCCAGTAGGATAAACGGGGCTCTGAACACTGAAGCTTTCTTT.